The present TCR beta chain was sequenced within a study of OX40 agonist ivuxolimab in advanced cancers. With respect to the entire study: Ivuxolimab was an agonistic, fully human IgG2 monoclonal antibody directed against OX40 (CD134), a costimulatory receptor. Of the approximately 50 dose-escalation patients, hepatocellular carcinoma was present in roughly 19, melanoma in approximately 15, renal cell carcinoma in 9 and head and neck cancer in 9. The monotherapy dose-escalation portion (N of about 57 patients) of the phase I ivuxolimab trial is reported in the paper. Partial responses occurred in three dose-escalation patients: two with cutaneous melanoma and one with hepatocellular carcinoma. Patients were allowed to have had prior anti-PD-1, anti-PD-L1 or anti-CTLA-4 therapy, and approximately 41% of the dose-escalation patients had previously received checkpoint inhibitors. A male proportion of approximately 83% and a mean age of roughly 58 years, ranging from about 23 to 90, were recorded for the dose-escalation cohort. Intravenous ivuxolimab was administered to patients every 2 weeks at six dose levels: 0.01, 0.1, 0.3, 1.5, 3 and 10 mg/kg. Peripheral TCRbeta sequencing was intended to test whether TCR sequence diversity was altered and clonal T-cell expansion was caused by ivuxolimab.

Patients with a history of autoimmune disease or receiving systemic immunosuppression were excluded from the trial. Peripheral blood for TCR sequencing was drawn from every dose cohort at baseline, at cycle 4 day 1 and at cycle 7 day 1. Samples were obtained from an open-label, multicenter, first-in-human phase I dose-escalation trial of ivuxolimab. Adults with locally advanced or metastatic melanoma, renal cell, hepatocellular, or head and neck squamous cell carcinoma were enrolled in the trial. Before TCR sequencing, CD4+ T cells and CD8+ T cells from peripheral blood were sorted into separate populations. CDR1 MGHRA and CDR2 YSYEKL were looked up in the germline V gene. The junction shows trimming of 4 bases on V and 2 bases on J, plus 18 bases between the germline ends. Spanning cysteine to phenylalanine, the CDR3 consists of 16 amino acids. Only the CDR3 portion is preserved as DNA: 48 bases, with reading frame beginning at the first base.

For this clone: Its antigen is still unknown. No qualities accompany the bases; no much larger clone lies one base away.

To sequence the TCRbeta CDR3 region, genomic DNA was isolated from the sorted cells. TCRbeta CDR3 regions were sequenced using the immunoSEQ Assay. As stored in TCRdb, this immuneACCESS dataset retains in-frame rearrangements with V and J assigned. A fraction of the clones does not appear; measured against another copy, unresolved V genes explain less than half of the discrepancy, and the remainder lacks a known reason. This sample is represented by about 80,000 clones; about 86% of them were singletons. The ten biggest clones cover approximately 2% of the sample. On the study overall, not on this receptor specifically: In partial responders in the 0.1-3.0 mg/kg groups, normalized peripheral clonal expansion was found to be among the lowest, especially among CD8+ T cells. At doses from 0.1 to 3.0 mg/kg, clonal expansion was seen in both CD4+ and CD8+ blood T cells between baseline and week 6. On average, CD8+ T cells showed more expanded clones than CD4+ T cells after ivuxolimab. Which antigens the clonally expanded peripheral T cells were specific for was not determined. Low levels of normalized T-cell clonal expansion were also seen in some patients who did not respond.

The chain is made from TRBV4-1 and TRBJ2-7; the D segment could be TRBD2, given 6 matching bases. This receptor was obtained from an adult with an advanced solid tumor such as melanoma, head and neck, liver or kidney cancer. The sample was CD4+ or CD8+ T cells sorted from blood, taken in a trial of the OX40 agonist ivuxolimab. The base sequence is TGCGCCAGCAGCCGACCTGGGGGGAGGAGGACCTACGAGCAGTACTTC. Its translation reads: CASSRPGGRRTYEQYF.